Listed below are T cell receptor beta chains from one sample, sequenced in a study of blood T cell repertoires in COVID-19. Measured with immunoSEQ multiplex PCR; TCRdb has only the in-frame clones, and not every one. Here the sample spans 60,000 to 85,000 clones, approximately 87% being singletons. Source material: peripheral blood. The receptors were sampled from a man aged 50 to 60 with active COVID-19. Both conserved end residues are part of each CDR3. The D gene is left open where the match is weak. Clone size is stated in some rows and not others, as once, few, many or a class when expanded.

size	V	J	D	DNA	CDR3
medium-sized	TRBV7-2	TRBJ1-2	.	TGTGCCAGCAGCTTAACATCGGCAGGGTACTATGGCTACACCTTC	CASSLTSAGYYGYTF
.	TRBV7-9	TRBJ1-4	.	TGTGCCAGCAGCCCCCAAAATGAAAAACTGTTTTTT	CASSPQNEKLFF
.	TRBV5-1	TRBJ1-1	.	TGCGCCAGCAGCGGGGGGACTGCGAACATGAACACTGAAGCTTTCTTT	CASSGGTANMNTEAFF
.	TRBV5-6	TRBJ1-5	.	TGTGCCAGCAGTCGTCGGGGGAATAGCAATCAGCCCCAGCATTTT	CASSRRGNSNQPQHF
.	TRBV30	TRBJ1-4	.	TGTGCCTGGAGCCGAGGAACGAATGAAAAACTGTTTTTT	CAWSRGTNEKLFF
.	TRBV7-6	TRBJ2-1	TRBD2	TGTGCCAGCAGCTTAGAGGCTAGCGGGGGACTAAGCTCCTACAATGAGCAGTTCTTC	CASSLEASGGLSSYNEQFF
.	TRBV6-5	TRBJ1-3	TRBD1	TGTGCCAGCATTGGATTGGCAGGGGGTGGAGGCACCATATATTTT	CASIGLAGGGGTIYF
.	TRBV11-3	TRBJ2-6	.	TGTGCCAGCAGCTTAGTCGGAGGCTCTGGGGCCAACGTCCTGACTTTC	CASSLVGGSGANVLTF
.	TRBV18	TRBJ1-4	TRBD1	TGTGCCAGCTCTTCCGGGACAGATGAAAAACTGTTTTTT	CASSSGTDEKLFF
.	TRBV18	TRBJ1-5	.	TGTGCCAGCTCACTAGAGACTAACAATCAGCCCCAGCATTTT	CASSLETNNQPQHF
.	TRBV12-3/TRBV12-4	TRBJ1-1	.	TGTGCCAGCAGTCCCCGAGGCCCGGTGGCTTTCTTT	CASSPRGPVAFF
few	TRBV2	TRBJ2-7	.	TGTGCCAGCGGGGCTGTTACCTACGAGCAGTACTTC	CASGAVTYEQYF
.	TRBV7-2	TRBJ1-4	TRBD1	TGTGCCAGCAGCTTTTTGGGACAGGAGACAACTAATGAAAAACTGTTTTTT	CASSFLGQETTNEKLFF
.	TRBV5-1	TRBJ2-7	TRBD1	TGCGCCAGCAGCGCTTCCCGGACAGGTCTCGCCTACGAGCAGTACTTC	CASSASRTGLAYEQYF
.	TRBV19	TRBJ2-5	.	TGTGCCAGTAGTATACGAGCAGGGTACCAAGAGACCCAGTACTTC	CASSIRAGYQETQYF
.	TRBV4-2	TRBJ2-7	TRBD2	TGTGCCAGCAGCCCCTATAGGACTAGCGGGAGCTACGAGCAGTACTTC	CASSPYRTSGSYEQYF
.	TRBV5-5	TRBJ1-4	.	TGTGCCAGCAGCTTGAGTGGGGGGAGGGATGAAAAACTGTTTTTT	CASSLSGGRDEKLFF
.	TRBV27	TRBJ2-3	TRBD1	TGTGCCAGCAGTGCGATTCAACAGGGGGCATACAGGGCTAGCACAGATACGCAGTATTTT	CASSAIQQGAYRASTDTQYF
.	TRBV28	TRBJ1-2	.	TGTGCCAGCAGTTTTGACCTCACCGGCAGAGGCTATGGCTACACCTTC	CASSFDLTGRGYGYTF
.	TRBV27	TRBJ2-7	TRBD1	TGTGCCAGCAGTCCCTTTGACAGGGGGCCTTACGAGCAGTACTTC	CASSPFDRGPYEQYF
once	TRBV4-2	TRBJ2-3	TRBD2	TGTGCCAGCAGCCAACTGGCGGGAGGGACCCTCACAGATACGCAGTATTTT	CASSQLAGGTLTDTQYF
.	TRBV7-8	TRBJ1-5	.	TGTGCCAGCAGCTTAGGGCAGGCAGGTGGGCAGCCCCAGCATTTT	CASSLGQAGGQPQHF
.	TRBV2	TRBJ1-4	TRBD1	TGTGCCAGCAGGTCGACAGGGGGGAATGAAAAACTGTTTTTT	CASRSTGGNEKLFF
.	TRBV10-3	TRBJ2-7	.	TGTGCCATCAGTGAGTGGCCCGGGGAGCAGTACTTC	CAISEWPGEQYF
.	TRBV12-3/TRBV12-4	TRBJ2-2	.	TGTGCCAGCAGTTTATGGGGGGCCGGGGAGCTGTTTTTT	CASSLWGAGELFF
.	TRBV5-1	TRBJ2-3	.	TGCGCCAGCAGCTTGGGGTTCGGTAGCACAGATACGCAGTATTTT	CASSLGFGSTDTQYF
.	TRBV9	TRBJ2-1	TRBD2	TGTGCCAGCAGCTCCGCGGGAGGAGCGGAGGTCTTC	CASSSAGGAEVF
.	TRBV19	TRBJ2-7	.	TGTGCCAGCAGCCCCGGACAAATCTACGAGCAGTACTTC	CASSPGQIYEQYF
.	TRBV27	TRBJ1-5	.	TGTGCCAGCAGCTCAACAGGGTATAGCAATCAGCCCCAGCATTTT	CASSSTGYSNQPQHF
.	TRBV11-3	TRBJ1-4	TRBD1	TGTGCCAGCAGCTCCGCCACAGGGGAGGCTAATGAAAAACTGTTTTTT	CASSSATGEANEKLFF
.	TRBV28	TRBJ2-5	TRBD1	TGTGCCAGCTCGGGACAGGGTAAGACCCAGTACTTC	CASSGQGKTQYF
.	TRBV5-4	TRBJ1-3	TRBD1	TGTGCCAGCAGCTCGACAGGGCAGGGAAACACCATATATTTT	CASSSTGQGNTIYF
.	TRBV7-3	TRBJ2-2	.	TGTGCCAGCAGCCCCCGACTCAACACCGGGGAGCTGTTTTTT	CASSPRLNTGELFF
.	TRBV18	TRBJ2-5	TRBD2	TGTGCCAGCTCACCAATCTTCGGAGCGGGACAAGAGACCCAGTACTTC	CASSPIFGAGQETQYF
.	TRBV9	TRBJ1-1	.	TGTGCCAGCAGCGTAGCTGTGGGGGGGCAGCGGGAGGAAGCTTTCTTT	CASSVAVGGQREEAFF
.	TRBV5-6	TRBJ1-1	.	TGTGCCAGCAGCTTCCAGGGAGGGCCTGAAGCTTTCTTT	CASSFQGGPEAFF
.	TRBV29-1	TRBJ1-6	TRBD1	TGCAGCGTTGCGACAGGGGATAATTCACCCCTCCACTTT	CSVATGDNSPLHF
.	TRBV7-2	TRBJ1-3	.	TGTGCCAGCAGCTTAGGACAGGTTAACTCTGGAAACACCATATATTTT	CASSLGQVNSGNTIYF
few	TRBV5-1	TRBJ2-2	TRBD2	TGCGCCAGCAGCTTGGAGATGGCCGGGGGGACCGGGGAGCTGTTTTTT	CASSLEMAGGTGELFF
.	TRBV7-9	TRBJ1-1	.	TGTGCCAGCAGCTTAGGGGGAGCGGGGAACACTGAAGCTTTCTTT	CASSLGGAGNTEAFF
.	TRBV6-6	TRBJ2-5	TRBD2	TGTGCCAGCACCCGGACTAGCGGGGCGCAAGAGACCCAGTACTTC	CASTRTSGAQETQYF
.	TRBV7-8	TRBJ2-5	TRBD2	TGTGCCAGCAGCGGACGGGACTACCTGTGGACCCAGTACTTC	CASSGRDYLWTQYF
.	TRBV19	TRBJ2-7	.	TGTGCCAGTAGTATGGAACGGGTAACGAGCGAGCAGTACTTC	CASSMERVTSEQYF
.	TRBV29-1	TRBJ2-1	.	TGCAGCGGACAAGGGGGTTCTACCTACAATGAGCAGTTCTTC	CSGQGGSTYNEQFF
.	TRBV19	TRBJ2-6	.	TGTGCCAGTAGTATGAGGGTTCCTGGGGCCAACGTCCTGACTTTC	CASSMRVPGANVLTF
.	TRBV30	TRBJ2-1	TRBD1	TGTGCCTGGAGACAGGGGGCTGCGGGCAATGAGCAGTTCTTC	CAWRQGAAGNEQFF
.	TRBV30	TRBJ1-6	.	TGTGCCTCCCATTTCGGGGGGCGAGGCTATAATTCACCCCTCCACTTT	CASHFGGRGYNSPLHF
.	TRBV6-2/TRBV6-3	TRBJ2-7	TRBD2	TGTGCCAGCAGTCACTACCGGCGGGAGGCGGTGGCCTACGAGCAGTACTTC	CASSHYRREAVAYEQYF
.	TRBV13	TRBJ2-3	.	TGTGCCAGCAGCGGGAGCACTAGCACAGATACGCAGTATTTT	CASSGSTSTDTQYF
.	TRBV6-5	TRBJ2-7	.	TGTGCCAGCAGGAGGTACGGTAACTACGAGCAGTACTTC	CASRRYGNYEQYF
.	TRBV19	TRBJ2-1	.	TGTGCCAGTAGTATCAAGGACTCGAGATTCAATGAGCAGTTCTTC	CASSIKDSRFNEQFF
.	TRBV4-3	TRBJ1-5	.	TGCGCCAGCAGCCAAGATTTAACAGCGGGCGGTCAGCCCCAGCATTTT	CASSQDLTAGGQPQHF
.	TRBV19	TRBJ2-6	TRBD1	TGTGCCAGTAGTGGGACAGGGTTCTCTGGGGCCAACGTCCTGACTTTC	CASSGTGFSGANVLTF
once	TRBV9	TRBJ2-3	TRBD2	TGTGCCAGCAGCGTAAGGACTAGCGGGAGTGGAGATACGCAGTATTTT	CASSVRTSGSGDTQYF
.	TRBV5-1	TRBJ1-3	.	TGCGCCAGCAGACCCGGGGGAGCTGGAAACACCATATATTTT	CASRPGGAGNTIYF
.	TRBV9	TRBJ2-3	.	TGTGCCAGCAGCGTAGGTCTGGATACGCAGTATTTT	CASSVGLDTQYF
.	TRBV28	TRBJ2-7	TRBD1	TGTGCCAGCAGTATGAAAGGACAGGGTTGGGACTTTAGCTACGAGCAGTACTTC	CASSMKGQGWDFSYEQYF
.	TRBV19	TRBJ2-5	TRBD1	TGTGCCAGTAGTAGCCCCGGGACAGCTAAAGAGACCCAGTACTTC	CASSSPGTAKETQYF